These 22 T cell receptor beta chains were sequenced from one sample in a study of vaccination and CD4 T cells after COVID-19. No antigen is known for these receptors. At the Johns Hopkins FTIC core, DNA taken from cultured CD4+ T cells was sequenced by way of the Oncomine TCR Beta short-read assay. TCRdb passed the PCR reads through MiXCR, listing each CDR3 protein once. The table lists around 10,000 distinct CDR3 sequences, approximately 29% of them singletons. Treatment in this sample: 10-day PBMC culture with coronavirus spike peptide pools or control peptides (ViraFEST assay). Sequencing was performed on CD4+ T cells from blood, cultured in vitro, taken after SARS-CoV-2 vaccination. All receptors come from a human donor who had recovered from COVID-19.

Of note for this clonotype: It is unclear where the CDR3 begins or ends on the DNA, so no DNA is shown, and the CDR3 is as TCRdb lists it. The genes are TRBV28 and TRBJ1-1; the table's D call, TRBD1, was not checked against the DNA. The CDR3 numbers 14 amino acids, ends counted. Germline V lookup: CDR1 MDHEN, CDR2 SYDVKM. CDR3: CASSVSGPDTEAFF.

Relative to its sample, this clonotype is medium-sized. The V gene is TRBV20-1, the J gene TRBJ1-6; 7 nucleotides agree with TRBD1. The CDR3 loop spans 17 amino acids. Trimming cost V 0 bases and J 7 bases; bases outside gene matches: 12. Germline loops: CDR1 DFQATT, CDR2 SNEGSKA (reference sequence). The CDR3 loop is CSARDGARGQINSPLHF. The CDR3, as DNA: TGCAGTGCTAGAGATGGGGCTAGGGGACAGATAAATTCACCCCTCCACTTT.

J is TRBJ2-7 and V is TRBV11-2; D perhaps matches TRBD1 (7 bases). The V end lost 4 bases, the J end lost 3 bases, and 16 bases lay between the germline ends. The V gene's germline CDR1 is SGHAT and CDR2 FQNNGV. The CDR3 has 15 residues. The CDR3 coding sequence is TGTGCCAGCAGCTCGCATCGACAGGGAGGCTACGAGCAGTACTTC. The encoded protein is CASSSHRQGGYEQYF.

J is TRBJ1-5 and V is TRBV19; D perhaps matches TRBD1 (5 bases). V was pared by 6 bases and J by 0 bases, with 12 bases between. Germline-derived CDR1 and CDR2 are LNHDA and SQIVND (reference sequence). The CDR3 consists of 15 residues. DNA of the CDR3: TGTGCCAGTAGAACAGGCGACTATAGCAATCAGCCCCAGCATTTT. Encoded protein: CASRTGDYSNQPQHF.

On this clonotype: One junction end disagrees with the germline gene, perhaps due to a read error. The chain uses TRBV7-2 and TRBJ1-5; D is ambiguous. Germline V CDR1 and CDR2: SGHTA, FQGNSA. The CDR3 totals 15 residues. CDR3 sequence: CASSLGRGNNQSQHF. Here the CDR3 DNA reads TGTGCCAGCAGCTTGGGGAGAGGTAACAATCAGTCCCAGCATTTT.

CDR3 sequence reads: CSARELALNYGYTF. The DNA of the CDR3 is TGCAGTGCTAGAGAGCTAGCCCTCAACTATGGCTACACCTTC. The chain joins TRBV20-1 to TRBJ1-2, with unresolved D. The CDR3 spans 14 residues. Germline V gene sequence: CDR1 DFQATT, CDR2 SNEGSKA (reference sequence). V lost 0 bases and J lost 2, with 10 bases in between.

The rearrangement uses TRBV7-3 and TRBJ2-5; TRBD1 might be the D (6 bases). Germline loops: CDR1 SGHTA, CDR2 FQGTGA. V lost 5 bases and J 5 bases, leaving 15 bases between the germline ends. This CDR3 has 14 residues. This CDR3 reads CASSPQGNGETQYF. CDR3 in DNA: TGTGCCAGCAGCCCACAGGGTAATGGTGAGACCCAGTACTTC.

This clonotype was seen a handful of times. The chain couples TRBV15 to TRBJ1-5; 7 bases fit TRBD1. V dropped 8 bases and J dropped 9; count of bases not matched to a gene: 13. The CDR3 sequence is 14 residues long. Germline loops: CDR1 LNHNV, CDR2 YYDKDF (reference sequence). CDR3 in DNA: TGTGCCACCCGTTCAGACAGGGAACATGGGCCCCAGCATTTT. Its translation: CATRSDREHGPQHF.

V is TRBV12-3 or TRBV12-4 and J is TRBJ2-5; D perhaps matches TRBD1 (5 bases). V lost 7 bases and J 5 bases, leaving 11 bases between the germline ends. The CDR3 totals 12 residues. CDR3 region: CASKKTAETQYF. The CDR3 DNA is TGTGCCAGCAAGAAGACAGCGGAGACCCAGTACTTC.

This clonotype was counted only a few times. The chain links TRBV20-1 to TRBJ1-2; 8 bases match TRBD1. The CDR3 is 14 residues long. V dropped 8 bases and J dropped 4; count of bases not matched to a gene: 12. In germline, CDR1 is DFQATT, CDR2 SNEGSKA (reference sequence). The CDR3 DNA reads as TGCAGTCGAACCCCAATCAGGGGGCTCTATGGCTACACCTTC. The encoded protein is CSRTPIRGLYGYTF.

The rearrangement links TRBV20-1 to TRBJ2-3; D not certain. The V gene's germline CDR1 is DFQATT and CDR2 SNEGSKA (reference sequence). The CDR3 is 14 residues long. The V end was cut by 2 bases, the J end by 0 bases, with 9 bases between. The CDR3 loop is CSARLIPSTDTQYF. Written as DNA, the CDR3 is TGCAGTGCTAGACTGATCCCTAGCACAGATACGCAGTATTTT.

In this sample, this clonotype turned up a few times. V is TRBV5-1 and J is TRBJ2-5, with D possibly TRBD2 on 6 matching bases. The CDR3 is 15 amino acids. Trimming removed 4 bases from V and 5 bases from J, with 18 bases in between. Germline-derived CDR1 and CDR2 are SGHRS and YFSETQ. CDR3 amino acids: CASSPLGGVVETQYF. As DNA, the CDR3 is TGCGCCAGCAGCCCCCTCGGGGGAGTTGTGGAGACCCAGTACTTC.

The V and J genes are TRBV29-1 and TRBJ1-5, with D possibly TRBD1 on 5 matching bases. The CDR3 runs to 13 residues. Germline CDR1 and CDR2: SQVTM and ANQGSEA. Trimming removed 4 bases at V and 3 bases at J, with 10 bases between. DNA of the CDR3: TGCAGCGTTGTTTGGGGGAACAATCAGCCCCAGCATTTT. Its translation is CSVVWGNNQPQHF.

This chain links TRBV4-3 with TRBJ2-7, with 10 bases identical to TRBD1. V gave up 2 bases and J gave up 3 bases; unmatched junction bases: 1. The CDR3 length is 14 residues. Germline values: CDR1 LGHNA, CDR2 YSLEER. The CDR3 coding sequence is TGCGCCAGCAGCCAACGGGACAGGGGCTACGAGCAGTACTTC. It translates to CASSQRDRGYEQYF.

This chain joins TRBV20-1 and TRBJ2-7; TRBD1 matches 11 bases. Germline V lookup: CDR1 DFQATT, CDR2 SNEGSKA (reference sequence). The CDR3 covers 14 residues. With V trimmed by 1 base and J by 5 bases, 4 bases remained unmatched. CDR3 protein: CSARGTGGVNEQYF. The CDR3 DNA is TGCAGTGCTAGAGGGACAGGGGGCGTCAACGAGCAGTACTTC.

This clonotype has just a few counts. The chain joins TRBV19 to TRBJ2-1; 10 nucleotides line up with TRBD2. The CDR3 is 15 residues long. V shed 9 bases, J shed 8 bases, and the junction held 13 bases outside the gene matches. Germline CDR1 reads LNHDA; CDR2 reads SQIVND (reference sequence). This CDR3 reads CASSSSGRAIYEQFF. CDR3 bases: TGTGCCAGCTCCTCCAGCGGGAGGGCCATTTATGAGCAGTTCTTC.

This clonotype turned up a few times. The chain is built from TRBV7-2 and TRBJ1-2, with TRBD1 as a possible D gene (6 bases). The V gene's germline CDR1 is SGHTA and CDR2 FQGNSA. The CDR3 runs to 13 residues. Trimming shortened V by 5 bases and J by 8 bases, and 15 bases separated the two germline ends. As DNA, the CDR3 is TGTGCCAGCAGCCTCGGGTCGCAGGGGGGCTACACCTTC. This sequence encodes CASSLGSQGGYTF.

In its sample, this clonotype was seen a few times. The V gene is TRBV28, the J gene TRBJ2-4; a possible D gene is TRBD1 (6 bases). This CDR3 comprises 14 residues. Germline assignment: CDR1 MDHEN and CDR2 SYDVKM. V lost 2 bases to trimming and J lost 7 bases, with 12 bases between them. The CDR3 loop reads CASSLTPTGNIQYF. The CDR3 DNA reads as TGTGCCAGCAGTTTAACCCCAACAGGGAACATTCAGTACTTC.

This chain uses TRBV15 with TRBJ2-3; the D gene is possibly TRBD1 (5 bases). The ends were cut back, 3 bases at V and 4 bases at J, with 8 bases in the middle. The CDR3 has 13 amino acids. The V gene's germline CDR1 is LNHNV and CDR2 YYDKDF (reference sequence). CDR3 in amino acids: CATSRSGSDTQYF. The DNA for the CDR3 is TGTGCCACCAGCAGGTCAGGGTCAGATACGCAGTATTTT.

V usage is TRBV25-1 and J usage is TRBJ1-2; 7 nucleotides align to TRBD1. The CDR3 totals 14 residues. CDR1 MGHDK and CDR2 SYGVNS come from the germline V gene. V was pared by 3 bases and J by 5 bases, with 6 bases of the junction left unmatched. The CDR3 DNA is TGTGCCAGCAGTGACTACGAGGGGGCATATGGCTACACCTTC. Translating gives CASSDYEGAYGYTF.

The V and J genes are TRBV9 and TRBJ2-7, with 8 bases lining up with TRBD2. The CDR3 is 15 amino acids. V lost 2 bases and J lost 6; bases outside the gene matches: 10. Germline V gene lookup returns CDR1 SGDLS and CDR2 YYNGEE. CDR3 protein: CASSVTSGASPEQYF. CDR3 nucleotides: TGTGCCAGCAGCGTTACTAGCGGAGCGTCCCCCGAGCAGTACTTC.

This clonotype has only a few counts. The V and J genes are TRBV21-1 and TRBJ2-1; the D segment call TRBD2 is taken from the table without a DNA check. TRBV21-1 is designated a pseudogene. The CDR3 is 17 residues long. The CDR3 is CASSKERVEGFYNEQFF. Here the CDR3 DNA reads TGTGCCAGCAGCAAAGAACGGGTGGAGGGCTTCTACAATGAGCAGTTCTTC.